What follows are 7 T cell receptor beta chains derived from one specimen sequenced in a study of shared clonotypes between healthy human individuals. Method: immunoSEQ multiplex PCR; TCRdb's copy keeps in-frame clones and lacks some. The sample yields some 2,500,000 clones, approximately 90% seen once. Sequencing was performed on naive CD4+ T cells from PBMCs. Subset noted: CD45RA+ positively selected. These TCRs come from a man between 18 and 29 years old in good health. Some clones in this sample may be carry-over from other donors' samples.

The chain employs TRBV4-2 and TRBJ1-5; 8 bases line up with TRBD1. J was trimmed by 2 bases and V by 0 bases; bases with no gene match: 3. The CDR3 extends over 16 amino acids. Germline V CDR1 and CDR2: LGHNA, YNFKEQ. The CDR3 DNA reads TGTGCCAGCAGCCAAGAAGGACAGGGAGGCAATCAGCCCCAGCATTTT. Protein sequence: CASSQEGQGGNQPQHF.

The rearrangement joins TRBV9 to TRBJ2-5, with 12 bases that match TRBD2. V lost 3 bases, J lost 3 bases, and 15 bases stayed unmatched. CDR3 length: 19 amino acids. Per the germline V gene, CDR1 is SGDLS and CDR2 is YYNGEE. This CDR3 reads CASSADTLTSGRWEETQYF. CDR3 nucleotides: TGTGCCAGCAGCGCCGACACCTTAACTAGCGGGAGGTGGGAAGAGACCCAGTACTTC.

The rearrangement joins TRBV28 to TRBJ2-3; 10 positions match TRBD1. Unmatched junction bases numbered 8, after V lost 5 bases and J lost 3 bases. CDR1 and CDR2 (germline): MDHEN, SYDVKM. The CDR3 has 16 residues. The CDR3 spells CASSPLGTGVTDTQYF. The DNA of the CDR3 is TGTGCCAGCAGTCCCCTCGGGACAGGGGTAACAGATACGCAGTATTTT.

The DNA for the CDR3 is TGCGCCAGCAGCCGGAGACTAGCGGGAGGGGGAGGCAATGAGCAGTTCTTC. This encodes CASSRRLAGGGGNEQFF. The chain uses TRBV4-1 and TRBJ2-1; 14 positions match TRBD2. Looked up from germline, CDR1 is MGHRA and CDR2 is YSYEKL. The CDR3 length is 17 residues. The V segment lost 4 bases and the J segment 6 bases; nucleotides outside the gene matches: 8.

In this sample, this clone turned up once. In DNA form, the CDR3 reads TGCGCCAGCAGCTGGTACGGACTAGCGGGAGGAGTCCGGGCCACCGGGGAGCTGTTTTTT. This codes for CASSWYGLAGGVRATGELFF. The chain carries TRBV5-1 and TRBJ2-2; 14 bases match TRBD2. Germline V lookup: CDR1 SGHRS, CDR2 YFSETQ. CDR3 length: 20 amino acids. The J segment lost 4 bases and the V segment lost 3 bases, leaving 14 bases of the junction unmatched.

The chain combines TRBV30 with TRBJ1-1; D remains unclear. Between the trimmed V and J ends, which lost 3 bases and 2 bases, there was a span of 13 bases. Germline V gene data show CDR1 as GTSNPN and CDR2 as SVGIG (reference sequence). CDR3 length: 14 amino acids. The CDR3 region is CAWSRWAGNTEAFF. DNA of the CDR3: TGTGCCTGGAGCAGATGGGCCGGAAACACTGAAGCTTTCTTT. The whole variable domain, remainder taken from reference TRBV30 and TRBJ1-1, is SQTIHQWPATLVQPVGSPLSLECTVEGTSNPNLYWYRQAAGRGLQLLFYSVGIGQISSEVPQNLSASRPQDRQFILSSKKLLLSDSGFYLCAWSRWAGNTEAFFGQGTRLTVV.

This clone was recorded a few times. The chain uses TRBV7-9 and TRBJ1-1; unclear D gene. The CDR3 extends over 15 amino acids. V was cut by 8 bases and J by 0 bases, with 16 bases left in between. Germline CDR1 SEHNR, CDR2 FQNEAQ (reference sequence). The DNA of the CDR3 is TGTGCCAGCCGCCCTTTGCCATGGATGAACACTGAAGCTTTCTTT. Encoded protein: CASRPLPWMNTEAFF.